This T cell receptor beta chain derives from a study of technical replicates of blood from four donors. Here immunoSEQ multiplex PCR was the method, and the copy in TCRdb shows in-frame clones only, minus some. The table includes around 65,000 clones, roughly 88% detected once. Per the germline V gene, CDR1 is SGHRS and CDR2 is YFSETQ. The CDR3 covers 16 residues. V was clipped by 0 bases and J by 1 base; unmatched bases: 2. The genes are TRBV5-1 and TRBJ2-2; 8 bases align to TRBD2. The TCR was taken from a human donor in good health. Some clones in this sample may be carry-over from other donors' samples. Sequencing was carried out using PBMCs. CDR3 DNA: TGCGCCAGCAGCTTGGTGGCGGGAGGGAACACCGGGGAGCTGTTTTTT. It translates to CASSLVAGGNTGELFF.